One sample yielded the 10 T cell receptor beta chains listed below, sequenced in a study of blood T cell repertoires in COVID-19 (dated by TCRdb to between 2020 and 2021). Library preparation was by the immunoSEQ multiplex PCR assay. TCRdb re-hosts the immuneACCESS table, in-frame sequences only. Its copies lack some clones; in the studies checked, an unresolved V gene accounts for under half of them, and the cause for the rest is not known. The sample profile shows some 200,000 clones; approximately 83% of them were found once. Together, the top ten hold 4.5% to 5% of the sample. The sequencing input was PBMCs or T cells enriched from blood (not recorded which). These receptors originate from a woman aged 45-65 years who had been exposed to COVID-19.

This clone was found once. The chain combines TRBV7-2 with TRBJ2-1; D is ambiguous. Germline loops: CDR1 SGHTA, CDR2 FQGNSA. Deletions cut 5 bases from V and 0 bases from J, with 5 bases between. This CDR3 region has 13 residues. The CDR3 DNA reads TGTGCCAGCAGCCTCCGCTCCTACAATGAGCAGTTCTTC. Protein sequence: CASSLRSYNEQFF.

The chain employs TRBV21-1 and TRBJ2-2; the D call of TRBD1 is as the table states it, not checked on the DNA. TRBV21-1 is marked as a pseudogene. This CDR3 comprises 18 residues. This CDR3 reads CASPARPQGFANTGELFF. CDR3 coding DNA: TGTGCCAGTCCCGCCAGGCCTCAGGGGTTCGCGAACACCGGGGAGCTGTTTTTT.

The chain combines TRBV23-1 with TRBJ2-7; a possible D gene is TRBD2 (6 bases). TRBV23-1 is classed as an ORF, of uncertain function. The V end was cut by 6 bases, the J end by 4 bases, with 13 bases between. The CDR3 has 13 amino acids. Here the CDR3 DNA reads TGCGCCAGCAGGGGGGACGGAGGGTACGAGCAGTACTTC. It encodes CASRGDGGYEQYF.

The chain joins TRBV7-9 to TRBJ2-1, with 7 bases aligning to TRBD1. The CDR3 spans 16 residues. The V gene end was trimmed by 2 bases and the J gene end by 2 bases; junction bases not matched to a gene: 6. The germline V gene has CDR1 SEHNR and CDR2 FQNEAQ (reference sequence). The CDR3 spells CASSLRKQGPYNEQFF. The CDR3 DNA reads TGTGCCAGCAGCTTAAGGAAACAGGGGCCCTACAATGAGCAGTTCTTC. The whole variable domain, filled in from reference TRBV7-9 and TRBJ2-1, reads DTGVSQNPRHKITKRGQNVTFRCDPISEHNRLYWYRQTLGQGPEFLTYFQNEAQLEKSRLLSDRFSAERPKGSFSTLEIQRTEQGDSAMYLCASSLRKQGPYNEQFFGPGTRLTVL.

In DNA, the CDR3 is TGTGCCAGCTCACCCCTGGCACAGACGCAGTATTTT. This sequence encodes CASSPLAQTQYF. The chain employs TRBV18 and TRBJ2-3; D is undetermined. From germline, CDR1 is KGHSH and CDR2 LQKENI. V was cut by 3 bases and J by 9 bases, with 10 bases left in between. The length of the CDR3 is 12 residues. Variable domain in full (rest from reference TRBV18 and TRBJ2-3): NAGVMQNPRHLVRRRGQEARLRCSPMKGHSHVYWYRQLPEEGLKFMVYLQKENIIDESGMPKERFSAEFPKEGPSILRIQQVVRGDSAAYFCASSPLAQTQYFGPGTRLTVL.

The chain has TRBV23-1 and TRBJ1-2; a possible D gene is TRBD1 (6 bases). TRBV23-1 is classed as an ORF, of uncertain function. The V and J ends lost 8 bases and 8 bases respectively, with 15 bases between them. The CDR3 is 12 amino acids. The CDR3 coding sequence is TGCGCCAGCCCCAACAGGGTGTGCGGCTACACCTTC. It translates to CASPNRVCGYTF.

This rearrangement joins TRBV4-3 to TRBJ1-2; TRBD1 is a possible D gene (5 bases). V lost 2 bases to trimming and J lost 2 bases, with 12 bases between them. CDR3 length: 15 amino acids. Looked up from germline, CDR1 is LGHNA and CDR2 is YSLEER. In nucleotides, the CDR3 is TGCGCCAGCAGCCAAAGCAGGCGGGACAACTATGGCTACACCTTC. It is translated as CASSQSRRDNYGYTF.

This clone was observed a single time. The rearrangement joins TRBV7-9 to TRBJ2-1, with D perhaps TRBD2 (6 bases). V was pared by 8 bases and J by 0 bases, with 11 bases between. Germline V lookup: CDR1 SEHNR, CDR2 FQNEAQ (reference sequence). This CDR3 is 14 amino acids long. In DNA, the CDR3 is TGTGCCAGCTGGCGGGACCACTCCTACAATGAGCAGTTCTTC. It encodes CASWRDHSYNEQFF. Combining the CDR3 with reference TRBV7-9 and TRBJ2-1 gives the whole variable domain DTGVSQNPRHKITKRGQNVTFRCDPISEHNRLYWYRQTLGQGPEFLTYFQNEAQLEKSRLLSDRFSAERPKGSFSTLEIQRTEQGDSAMYLCASWRDHSYNEQFFGPGTRLTVL.

The chain links TRBV28 to TRBJ1-6; possibly TRBD1 for D (5 bases). Germline CDR1 reads MDHEN; CDR2 reads SYDVKM. CDR3 length: 17 amino acids. Trimming shortened V by 2 bases and J by 1 base, and 12 bases separated the two germline ends. The CDR3 sequence is CASSLGGGRSYNSPLHF. The CDR3 DNA reads TGTGCCAGCAGTTTAGGGGGGGGTAGATCCTATAATTCACCCCTCCACTTT.

This clone was counted between two and nine times. In nucleotides, the CDR3 is TGTGCCAGCAGCCCCCCCGGCAGGGGGCTCACTGAAGCTTTCTTT. Protein product: CASSPPGRGLTEAFF. The chain uses TRBV6-5 and TRBJ1-1, with 8 bases fitting TRBD1. Germline lookup yields CDR1 MNHEY and CDR2 SVGAGI. Trimming removed 6 bases from V and 4 bases from J; junction bases left unmatched: 10. This CDR3 contains 15 residues.